Below, 20 T cell receptor beta chains from the same sample are listed, as sequenced in a study of blood T cell repertoires in COVID-19. Measured with immunoSEQ multiplex PCR; TCRdb has only the in-frame clones, and not every one. The profile shows 130,000 to 150,000 clones, roughly 80% of them singletons. Sample: peripheral blood. The source of these receptors is a man aged 65 to 79 who had recovered from COVID-19.

This chain connects TRBV10-3 to TRBJ2-3; a weak D match, TRBD1 (5 bases). CDR1 is ENHRY, CDR2 SYGVKD, per germline. The CDR3 is 15 residues long. Trimming removed 4 bases from V and 4 bases from J, with 15 bases in between. The CDR3 reads CAISVGTGGADTQYF. The DNA for the CDR3 is TGTGCCATCAGTGTCGGTACAGGTGGGGCAGATACGCAGTATTTT.

This clone was seen a few times. V gene TRBV9 combines with J gene TRBJ2-4; the D is unclear. V lost 0 bases and J 3 bases, leaving 10 bases between the germline ends. The CDR3 consists of 15 residues. CDR1 is SGDLS and CDR2 is YYNGEE in the germline V gene. The CDR3 spells CASSVDPGGKNIQYF. CDR3 nucleotide sequence: TGTGCCAGCAGCGTAGACCCCGGTGGCAAAAACATTCAGTACTTC.

The chain employs TRBV4-1 and TRBJ2-7, with D maybe TRBD1 (6 bases). CDR1 is MGHRA, CDR2 YSYEKL, per germline. The V and J ends lost 3 bases and 4 bases respectively, with 16 bases between them. The CDR3 runs to 15 residues. CDR3 sequence: CASSHPGQFPYEQYF. The DNA for the CDR3 is TGCGCCAGCAGCCACCCCGGACAGTTTCCATACGAGCAGTACTTC.

The V and J genes are TRBV5-4 and TRBJ2-2, with 9 bases that match TRBD2. The CDR3 runs 15 residues. Germline loops: CDR1 SGHNT, CDR2 YYREEE (reference sequence). V shed 1 base, J shed 5 bases, and the junction held 3 bases outside the gene matches. The CDR3 nucleotides are TGTGCCAGCAGCTTGTTCCTAGCGGGGACCGGGGAGCTGTTTTTT. It encodes CASSLFLAGTGELFF.

The chain couples TRBV5-4 to TRBJ2-7; 11 positions agree with TRBD2. Germline assignment: CDR1 SGHNT and CDR2 YYREEE (reference sequence). This CDR3 has 15 amino acids. V lost 3 bases to trimming and J lost 4 bases; unmatched junction nucleotides: 6. The CDR3 protein is CASSSRLAGSYEQYF. As DNA, the CDR3 is TGTGCCAGCAGCTCGAGACTAGCGGGGTCATACGAGCAGTACTTC.

This sequence joins TRBV12-3 or TRBV12-4 and TRBJ2-5, with TRBD1 matching over 7 bases. This CDR3 spans 13 amino acids. Germline trimming cut 6 bases from V and 5 bases from J; bases unmatched to any gene: 6. As DNA, the CDR3 is TGTGCCAGCAGAGAACAGGGGCGGGAGACCCAGTACTTC. Translated: CASREQGRETQYF.

This clone was observed once. CDR3 coding DNA: TGTGCCAGCAGGTCATGGGACAGGGACCACAATGAGCAGTTCTTC. It yields the protein CASRSWDRDHNEQFF. The J gene is TRBJ2-1, the V gene TRBV7-2; 9 positions match TRBD1. CDR3 length: 15 residues. The V segment lost 6 bases and the J segment 5 bases; nucleotides outside the gene matches: 8. Germline CDR1 SGHTA, CDR2 FQGNSA.

V gene TRBV25-1 combines with J gene TRBJ2-1, with D possibly TRBD2 on 5 matching bases. The CDR3 spans 16 residues. Germline CDR1 reads MGHDK; CDR2 reads SYGVNS. Deletions cut 3 bases from V and 4 bases from J, with 16 bases between. This CDR3 reads CASSDQDMDSYNEQFF. The CDR3 coding sequence is TGTGCCAGCAGTGATCAGGATATGGACTCATACAATGAGCAGTTCTTC.

The genes are TRBV5-5 and TRBJ1-1, with 7 nucleotides matching TRBD1. The germline CDR1 and CDR2 sequences are SGHKS and YYEKEE (reference sequence). The junction had 5 bases not matched to a gene; V was cut back by 4 bases and J by 2 bases. The CDR3 totals 14 residues. CDR3 sequence: CASSRGQSNTEAFF. The CDR3 DNA sequence: TGTGCCAGCAGCAGGGGACAGTCCAACACTGAAGCTTTCTTT.

The chain recombines TRBV6-1 with TRBJ2-1, with TRBD2 matching 11 bases. Germline V lookup: CDR1 MNHNS, CDR2 SASEGT. After removal of 1 base from V and 7 bases from J, the junction contained 3 bases not matched to a gene. CDR3 length: 15 residues. The CDR3 is CASSEGSGRVNEQFF. The CDR3 region has the DNA TGTGCCAGCAGTGAAGGTAGCGGGAGGGTAAATGAGCAGTTCTTC.

The rearrangement uses TRBV9 and TRBJ2-5; D possibly corresponds to TRBD1 (5 bases). Trimming removed 0 bases at V and 2 bases at J, with 17 bases between. Per the germline V gene, CDR1 is SGDLS and CDR2 is YYNGEE. This CDR3 has 17 amino acids. CDR3 nucleotides: TGTGCCAGCAGCGTAGAAAGGGGCCAAGCCCAGCAAGAGACCCAGTACTTC. As protein: CASSVERGQAQQETQYF.

V is TRBV7-3 and J is TRBJ2-3; D is undetermined. Germline V gene lookup returns CDR1 SGHTA and CDR2 FQGTGA. The CDR3 totals 14 residues. Trimming removed 2 bases at V and 2 bases at J, with 8 bases between. CDR3 sequence (DNA): TGTGCCAGCAGCTTACGCGCGTCCACAGATACGCAGTATTTT. Its protein is CASSLRASTDTQYF.

This sequence joins TRBV5-6 and TRBJ2-5; D might be TRBD2 (6 bases). The V end lost 5 bases, the J end lost 4 bases, and 12 bases lay between the germline ends. The CDR3 consists of 13 residues. Germline V gives CDR1 SGHDT, CDR2 YYEEEE. CDR3 protein: CASSQLGGETQYF. In nucleotides, the CDR3 is TGTGCCAGCAGTCAGCTGGGAGGAGAGACCCAGTACTTC.

The chain is built from TRBV4-3 and TRBJ2-7; 14 bases map to TRBD2. After removal of 4 bases from V and 3 bases from J, the junction contained 2 bases not matched to a gene. This CDR3 comprises 15 residues. CDR1 and CDR2 (germline): LGHNA, YSLEER. CDR3 in amino acids: CASSRGLAGDYEQYF. The CDR3 DNA sequence: TGCGCCAGCAGCCGGGGACTAGCGGGAGACTACGAGCAGTACTTC.

The rearrangement joins TRBV5-5 to TRBJ2-5, with 9 bases that match TRBD1. The CDR3 has 14 residues. Germline lookup yields CDR1 SGHKS and CDR2 YYEKEE (reference sequence). Unmatched junction bases numbered 5, after V lost 3 bases and J lost 5 bases. The CDR3 nucleotides are TGTGCCAGCAGCTCGACAGGGGGTGGGGAGACCCAGTACTTC. It encodes CASSSTGGGETQYF.

The chain is built from TRBV5-1 and TRBJ2-1, with 10 bases that match TRBD2. The ends lost 3 bases at V and 9 bases at J; junction bases unmatched: 12. The CDR3 spans 16 residues. Germline CDR1 and CDR2: SGHRS and YFSETQ. This CDR3 reads CASSSRAGGPVGEQFF. Written as DNA, the CDR3 is TGCGCCAGCAGCTCAAGAGCGGGAGGGCCGGTTGGTGAGCAGTTCTTC.

This clone was seen at least ten times. J is TRBJ2-3 and V is TRBV5-1, with 13 nucleotides matching TRBD2. This CDR3 is built from 17 residues. V lost 0 bases to trimming and J lost 0 bases; unmatched junction nucleotides: 1. Germline V gene lookup returns CDR1 SGHRS and CDR2 YFSETQ. Written as DNA, the CDR3 is TGCGCCAGCAGCTTGGCGGGACTAGCGGGGAGCACAGATACGCAGTATTTT. This codes for CASSLAGLAGSTDTQYF.

The chain links TRBV11-2 to TRBJ1-1; D ambiguous. There are 12 residues in the CDR3. The germline V and J ends were trimmed by 5 bases and 5 bases, with 9 bases remaining between them. Germline V lookup: CDR1 SGHAT, CDR2 FQNNGV. DNA of the CDR3: TGTGCCAGCAGCCCGGCCAGGACTGAAGCTTTCTTT. Translation: CASSPARTEAFF.

V gene TRBV4-1 combines with J gene TRBJ2-3; tentatively, D is TRBD2 (6 bases). Germline values: CDR1 MGHRA, CDR2 YSYEKL. V was trimmed by 1 base and J by 0 bases, leaving 11 bases between them. The CDR3 spans 16 residues. The CDR3 bases are TGCGCCAGCAGCCAAGTCCGGGGGACTAGCACAGATACGCAGTATTTT. It yields the protein CASSQVRGTSTDTQYF.

V is TRBV5-1 and J is TRBJ2-1; 7 nucleotides agree with TRBD1. Germline-derived CDR1 and CDR2 are SGHRS and YFSETQ. CDR3 length equals 15 residues. The ends lost 2 bases at V and 1 base at J; junction bases unmatched: 3. The DNA of the CDR3 is TGCGCCAGCAGCTTCGGGACAGTATCCTACAATGAGCAGTTCTTC. Translated, it gives CASSFGTVSYNEQFF.